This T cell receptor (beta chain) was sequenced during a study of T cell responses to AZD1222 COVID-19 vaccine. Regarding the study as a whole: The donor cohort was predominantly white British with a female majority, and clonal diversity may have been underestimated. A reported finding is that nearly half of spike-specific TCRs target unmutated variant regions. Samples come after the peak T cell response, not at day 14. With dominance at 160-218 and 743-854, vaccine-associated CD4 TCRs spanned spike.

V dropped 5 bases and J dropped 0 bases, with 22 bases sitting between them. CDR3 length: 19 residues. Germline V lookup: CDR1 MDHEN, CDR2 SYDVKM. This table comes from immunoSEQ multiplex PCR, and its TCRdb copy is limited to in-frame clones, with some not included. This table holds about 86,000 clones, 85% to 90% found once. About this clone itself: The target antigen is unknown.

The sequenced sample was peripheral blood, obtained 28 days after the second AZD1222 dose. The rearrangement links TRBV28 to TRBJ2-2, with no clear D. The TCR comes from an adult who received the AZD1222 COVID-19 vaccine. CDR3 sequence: CASSPPGFWVPANTGELFF. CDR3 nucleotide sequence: TGTGCCAGCAGTCCGCCGGGCTTCTGGGTCCCTGCGAACACCGGGGAGCTGTTTTTT.